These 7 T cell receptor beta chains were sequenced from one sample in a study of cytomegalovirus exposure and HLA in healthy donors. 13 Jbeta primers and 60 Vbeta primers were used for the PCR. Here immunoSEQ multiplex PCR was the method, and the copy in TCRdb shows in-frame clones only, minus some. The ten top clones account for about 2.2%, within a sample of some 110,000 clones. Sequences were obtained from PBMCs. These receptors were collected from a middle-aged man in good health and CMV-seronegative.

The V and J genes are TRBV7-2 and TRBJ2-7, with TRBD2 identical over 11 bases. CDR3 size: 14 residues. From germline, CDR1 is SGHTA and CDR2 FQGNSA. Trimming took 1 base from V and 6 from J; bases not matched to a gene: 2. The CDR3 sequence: CASSLGLAGGEQYF. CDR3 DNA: TGTGCCAGCAGCTTAGGGCTAGCGGGAGGCGAGCAGTACTTC.

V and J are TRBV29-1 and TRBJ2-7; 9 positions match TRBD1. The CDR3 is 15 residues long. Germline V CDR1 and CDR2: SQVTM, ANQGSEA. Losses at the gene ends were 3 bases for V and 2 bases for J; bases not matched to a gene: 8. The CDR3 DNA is TGCAGCGTTGATTCTGGACAGGGGACAACCTACGAGCAGTACTTC. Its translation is CSVDSGQGTTYEQYF.

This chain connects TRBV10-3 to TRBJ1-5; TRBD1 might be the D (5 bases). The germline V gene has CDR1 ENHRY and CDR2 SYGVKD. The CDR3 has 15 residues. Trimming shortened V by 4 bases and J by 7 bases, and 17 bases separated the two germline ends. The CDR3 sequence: CAISGGAGGAQPQHF. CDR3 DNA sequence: TGTGCCATCAGTGGCGGGGCCGGGGGAGCGCAGCCCCAGCATTTT.

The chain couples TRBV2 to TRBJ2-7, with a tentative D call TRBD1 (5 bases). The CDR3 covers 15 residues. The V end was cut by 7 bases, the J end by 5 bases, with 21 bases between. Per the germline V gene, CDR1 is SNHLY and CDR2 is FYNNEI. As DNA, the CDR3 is TGTGCCAGCATCCTCCTCACAGGAGTATCTAACGAGCAGTACTTC. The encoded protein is CASILLTGVSNEQYF.

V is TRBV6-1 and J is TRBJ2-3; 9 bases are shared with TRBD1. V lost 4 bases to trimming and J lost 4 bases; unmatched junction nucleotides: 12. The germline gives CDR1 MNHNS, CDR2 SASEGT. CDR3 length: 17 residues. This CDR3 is CASSALGQGISADTQYF. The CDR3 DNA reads TGTGCCAGCAGTGCCTTGGGACAGGGTATTTCAGCAGATACGCAGTATTTT.

CDR3 bases: TGTGCCAGCAGTAGGACAGCGAACTCTGGAAACACCATATATTTT. The encoded protein is CASSRTANSGNTIYF. This chain connects TRBV28 to TRBJ1-3; D perhaps matches TRBD1 (6 bases). The CDR3 consists of 15 residues. CDR1 is MDHEN and CDR2 is SYDVKM in the germline V gene. The ends were cut back, 5 bases at V and 0 bases at J, with 11 bases in the middle.

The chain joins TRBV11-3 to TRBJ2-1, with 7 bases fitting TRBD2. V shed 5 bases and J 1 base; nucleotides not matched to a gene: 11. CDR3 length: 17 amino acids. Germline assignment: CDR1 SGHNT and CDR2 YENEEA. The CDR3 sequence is CASSPGWGGSSYNEQFF. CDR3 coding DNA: TGTGCCAGCAGCCCCGGGTGGGGCGGGAGTTCCTACAATGAGCAGTTCTTC.